The 18 T cell receptor beta chains below all came from one sample that was sequenced in a study of cytomegalovirus exposure and HLA in healthy donors. The PCR contained 60 Vbeta and 13 Jbeta primers. The protocol was immunoSEQ multiplex PCR, while the TCRdb copy is restricted to in-frame clones and leaves out a portion. The top ten clones hold about 3.2% of a sample with under 200,000 clones, 62% of them seen once. Sequenced sample: PBMCs. These receptor sequences come from a man aged 35 to 55 in good health and CMV-seronegative.

The chain couples TRBV7-2 to TRBJ2-3, with a possible D match to TRBD1 (7 bases). This CDR3 is built from 14 residues. Trimming removed 5 bases from V and 4 bases from J, with 13 bases in between. Germline values: CDR1 SGHTA, CDR2 FQGNSA. In DNA, the CDR3 is TGTGCCAGCAGCCCCAGGGGGGTCGCAGATACGCAGTATTTT. Translation: CASSPRGVADTQYF.

V is TRBV7-9 and J is TRBJ1-1, with a tentative D call TRBD1 (5 bases). V lost 5 bases, J lost 6 bases, and 16 bases lay in between. Germline CDR1 is SEHNR and CDR2 is FQNEAQ (reference sequence). This CDR3 has 14 residues. The CDR3 nucleotides read TGTGCCAGCAGCGCCGACAGCCCCCGTGCTGAAGCTTTCTTT. This sequence encodes CASSADSPRAEAFF. Using reference TRBV7-9 and TRBJ1-1 for the parts outside the CDR3, the full variable domain is DTGVSQNPRHKITKRGQNVTFRCDPISEHNRLYWYRQTLGQGPEFLTYFQNEAQLEKSRLLSDRFSAERPKGSFSTLEIQRTEQGDSAMYLCASSADSPRAEAFFGQGTRLTVV.

The genes are TRBV4-1 and TRBJ2-1, with 10 bases matching TRBD2. Germline V gene lookup returns CDR1 MGHRA and CDR2 YSYEKL. The CDR3 has 15 amino acids. J was trimmed by 5 bases and V by 5 bases; bases with no gene match: 6. The CDR3 coding sequence is TGCGCCAGCAGCTCCGAGACTAGCGGGCACAATGAGCAGTTCTTC. Residues: CASSSETSGHNEQFF.

The chain couples TRBV5-1 to TRBJ2-1, with D possibly matching TRBD2 (7 bases). Germline V gene sequence: CDR1 SGHRS, CDR2 YFSETQ. CDR3 size: 16 residues. V lost 0 bases to trimming and J lost 2 bases, with 12 bases between them. CDR3 sequence (DNA): TGCGCCAGCAGCTTGGTTGAGGGGGGGACCTACAATGAGCAGTTCTTC. Its protein is CASSLVEGGTYNEQFF.

DNA for the CDR3: TGTGCCAGTAGTATAGGGACTAGCGGGAGGGCCTTAGGTTACAATGAGCAGTTCTTC. Translation: CASSIGTSGRALGYNEQFF. The chain recombines TRBV19 with TRBJ2-1, with 15 positions matching TRBD2. Looked up from germline, CDR1 is LNHDA and CDR2 is SQIVND (reference sequence). The CDR3 spans 19 residues. V was clipped by 1 base and J by 4 bases; unmatched bases: 8.

This rearrangement joins TRBV5-6 to TRBJ1-2; 9 bases agree with TRBD1. The CDR3 sequence is 17 residues long. Per germline, CDR1 SGHDT and CDR2 YYEEEE. V lost 4 bases and J lost 8; bases outside the gene matches: 18. The CDR3 DNA follows: TGTGCCAGCAGCGACATGGGACAGGGTACGGTGAAGAGGGGCTACACCTTC. Its translation: CASSDMGQGTVKRGYTF.

A few counts support this clone. The rearrangement uses TRBV5-4 and TRBJ1-2; 9 bases line up with TRBD1. Looked up from germline, CDR1 is SGHNT and CDR2 is YYREEE (reference sequence). Unmatched junction bases numbered 8, after V lost 4 bases and J lost 7 bases. The CDR3 contains 14 residues. CDR3 sequence: CASSAPGQGRGYTF. DNA of the CDR3: TGTGCCAGCAGCGCCCCGGGACAGGGTCGTGGCTACACCTTC.

Here the CDR3 reads CASSGDRRTGELFF. The CDR3 DNA is TGTGCCAGCAGTGGGGACAGGAGAACCGGGGAGCTGTTTTTT. V is TRBV28 and J is TRBJ2-2; 8 bases agree with TRBD1. Germline CDR1 and CDR2: MDHEN and SYDVKM. V shed 5 bases and J 5 bases; nucleotides not matched to a gene: 4. CDR3 length: 14 residues.

The rearrangement links TRBV10-3 to TRBJ2-5, with TRBD1 identical over 11 bases. CDR3 length equals 15 residues. Trimming took 7 bases from V and 4 from J; bases not matched to a gene: 8. Germline lookup yields CDR1 ENHRY and CDR2 SYGVKD. In DNA form, the CDR3 reads TGTGCCATCAATGACGGGACAGGGGGGGGAGAGACCCAGTACTTC. Its translation: CAINDGTGGGETQYF.

V is TRBV7-2 and J is TRBJ2-5, with 7 bases fitting TRBD2. The DNA matches TRBJ2-7 better at its end, which makes the J call doubtful. This CDR3 contains 17 residues. Germline CDR1 SGHTA, CDR2 FQGNSA. The CDR3 loop is CASSLRASRGYSYEQYF. Written as DNA, the CDR3 is TGTGCCAGCAGCTTGAGGGCATCGCGGGGGTACTCCTACGAGCAGTACTTC.

This clone has just a few counts. V usage is TRBV5-6 and J usage is TRBJ1-2, with D unresolved. The CDR3 spans 11 residues. V gave up 4 bases and J gave up 8 bases, with 9 bases separating them. CDR1 is SGHDT, CDR2 YYEEEE, per germline. Written as DNA, the CDR3 is TGTGCCAGCAGCCCCGGGATGGGCTACACCTTC. Its translation: CASSPGMGYTF.

V gene TRBV28 combines with J gene TRBJ1-3; possibly TRBD1 for D (6 bases). V lost 2 bases to trimming and J lost 2 bases, with 10 bases between them. Germline values: CDR1 MDHEN, CDR2 SYDVKM. The CDR3 is made up of 15 amino acids. The CDR3 nucleotides are TGTGCCAGCAGTTTAGCACCAGGGGCTGGAAACACCATATATTTT. Its translation is CASSLAPGAGNTIYF.

The chain has TRBV9 and TRBJ2-7; D is unresolved. The CDR3 consists of 13 residues. Deletions cut 4 bases from V and 0 bases from J, with 8 bases between. Germline values: CDR1 SGDLS, CDR2 YYNGEE. This CDR3 is CASSPKSSYEQYF. The CDR3 DNA is TGTGCCAGCAGCCCCAAGAGCTCCTACGAGCAGTACTTC.

V gene TRBV5-7 combines with J gene TRBJ2-6; D is perhaps TRBD1 (5 bases). TRBV5-7 is known as an ORF, though its function is uncertain. The V end was cut by 4 bases, the J end by 5 bases, with 19 bases between. The CDR3 has 17 residues. CDR3 loop: CASSLVEGAHRANVLTF. The CDR3 DNA is TGTGCCAGCAGCCTGGTTGAAGGGGCTCACCGGGCCAACGTCCTGACTTTC.

This clone appeared a few times. The V and J genes are TRBV18 and TRBJ2-7, with 11 bases matching TRBD2. Germline V gene sequence: CDR1 KGHSH, CDR2 LQKENI. The CDR3 is made up of 15 amino acids. The J segment lost 1 base and the V segment lost 5 bases, leaving 4 bases of the junction unmatched. Here the CDR3 DNA reads TGTGCCAGCTCAAATAGCGGGAGGGCTTCCTACGAGCAGTACTTC. It specifies CASSNSGRASYEQYF.

This chain connects TRBV6-5 to TRBJ1-1, with TRBD1 matching 7 bases. Germline V gene data show CDR1 as MNHEY and CDR2 as SVGAGI. This CDR3 is 14 amino acids long. J gave up 4 bases and V 5 bases, and 7 bases lay outside the gene matches. CDR3: CASSPRAGGTEAFF. In DNA, the CDR3 is TGTGCCAGCAGTCCCAGGGCAGGGGGCACTGAAGCTTTCTTT.

The chain has TRBV7-6 and TRBJ2-2; tentatively, D is TRBD2 (5 bases). CDR3 length: 14 residues. Germline values: CDR1 SGHVS, CDR2 FNYEAQ. V was clipped by 1 base and J by 6 bases, with 9 bases between them. CDR3 protein: CASSLGPGSGELFF. As DNA, the CDR3 is TGTGCCAGCAGCTTAGGTCCGGGGTCCGGGGAGCTGTTTTTT.

Here the CDR3 reads CASMILDFSYEQYF. In DNA, the CDR3 is TGTGCCAGCATGATCCTGGACTTCTCCTACGAGCAGTACTTC. The chain employs TRBV2 and TRBJ2-7, with a tentative D call TRBD2 (5 bases). Looked up from germline, CDR1 is SNHLY and CDR2 is FYNNEI. The CDR3 runs 14 residues. V lost 7 bases to trimming and J lost 0 bases, with 13 bases between them.